This T cell receptor beta chain was retrieved from a study of T-cell memory formation after mild COVID-19. This clonotype was observed at least ten times. Trimming pared 6 bases from V and 3 bases from J, leaving 12 bases between. Germline V gene data show CDR1 as DFQATT and CDR2 as SNEGSKA (reference sequence). The CDR3 spans 12 residues. MiXCR, applied by TCRdb to the 5' RACE reads, yields one record per CDR3 protein. This table holds over 45,000 distinct CDR3 sequences, 9.3% found once. The clonotype comes from an adult woman who had mild COVID-19 (a few samples of this study predate the infection). Cell type and time point are not known. The chain carries TRBV20-1 and TRBJ2-7; D not resolved. The specimen was PBMCs or a T cell subset sorted from them (not recorded which). The CDR3: CSARNASYEQYF. The CDR3 DNA follows: TGCAGTGCCCGAAACGCCAGCTACGAGCAGTACTTC.